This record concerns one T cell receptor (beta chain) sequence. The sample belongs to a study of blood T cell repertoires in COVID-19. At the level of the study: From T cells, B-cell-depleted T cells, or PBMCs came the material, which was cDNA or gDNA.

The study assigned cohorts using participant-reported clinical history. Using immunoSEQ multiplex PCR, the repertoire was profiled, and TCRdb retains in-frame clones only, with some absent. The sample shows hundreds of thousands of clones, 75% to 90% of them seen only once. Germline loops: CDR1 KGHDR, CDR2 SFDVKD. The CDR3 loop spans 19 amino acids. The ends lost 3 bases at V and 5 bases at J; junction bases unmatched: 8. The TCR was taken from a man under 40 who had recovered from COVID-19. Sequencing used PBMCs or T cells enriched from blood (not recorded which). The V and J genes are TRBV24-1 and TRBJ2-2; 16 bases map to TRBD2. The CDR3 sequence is CATSDVGLAGGSRTGELFF. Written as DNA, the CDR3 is TGTGCCACCAGTGATGTGGGACTAGCGGGAGGGTCGCGAACCGGGGAGCTGTTTTTT.